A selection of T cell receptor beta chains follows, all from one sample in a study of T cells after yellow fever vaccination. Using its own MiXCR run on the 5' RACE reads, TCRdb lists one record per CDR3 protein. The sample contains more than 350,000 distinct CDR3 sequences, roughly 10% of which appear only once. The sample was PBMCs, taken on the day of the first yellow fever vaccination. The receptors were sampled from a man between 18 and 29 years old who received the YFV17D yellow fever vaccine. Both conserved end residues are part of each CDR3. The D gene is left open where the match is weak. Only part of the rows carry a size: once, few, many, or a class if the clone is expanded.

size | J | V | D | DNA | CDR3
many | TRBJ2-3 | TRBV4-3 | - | TGCGCCAGCAGCCAAGGCCTGAAGGGGACTGGCACAGATACGCAGTATTTT | CASSQGLKGTGTDTQYF
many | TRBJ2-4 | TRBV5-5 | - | TGTGCCAGCAGCTTGACCGTGAGGGTAGACAAAAACATTCAGTACTTC | CASSLTVRVDKNIQYF
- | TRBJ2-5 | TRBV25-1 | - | TGTGCCAGCAGAGGTCTCGAAACGTACCAAGAGACCCAGTACTTC | CASRGLETYQETQYF
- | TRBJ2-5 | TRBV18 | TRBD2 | TGTGCCAGCTCACCGCGAGCGGGGGCCCTATTTGGAGAGACCCAGTACTTC | CASSPRAGALFGETQYF
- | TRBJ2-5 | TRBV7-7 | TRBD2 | TGTGCTAGCGGGGGGTTTAGCGAGACCCAGTACTTC | CASGGFSETQYF
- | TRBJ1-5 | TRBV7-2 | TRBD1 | TGTGCCAGCGCGGACAGGGCCCATAGCAATCAGCCCCAGCATTTT | CASADRAHSNQPQHF
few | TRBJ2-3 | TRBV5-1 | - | TGCGCCAGCGAGGAGGGGAACACAGATACGCAGTATTTT | CASEEGNTDTQYF
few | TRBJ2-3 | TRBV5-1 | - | TGCGCCAGCAGCTTCACGGGACCCAGCACAGATACGCAGTATTTT | CASSFTGPSTDTQYF
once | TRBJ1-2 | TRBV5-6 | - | TGTGCCAGCAGCTTTCAGGGGCTTAACTATGGCTACACCTTC | CASSFQGLNYGYTF
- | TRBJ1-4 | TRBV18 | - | TGTGCCAGCTCACCGAGGAGGGAAAATGAAAAACTGTTTTTT | CASSPRRENEKLFF
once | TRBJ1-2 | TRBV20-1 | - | TGCAGTGCTAGCCCAAGGCTAGGATTCTATGGCTACACCTTC | CSASPRLGFYGYTF
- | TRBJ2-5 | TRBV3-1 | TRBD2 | TGTACCTGCAGCTCATCGGGCGGGGGGGGCGTTTGGGAGACCCAGTACTTC | CTCSSSGGGGVWETQYF
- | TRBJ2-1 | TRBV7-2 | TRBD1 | TGTGCCAGCATCCCTCGGGGGACAGGGGGCGCGATTGAGCAGTTCTTC | CASIPRGTGGAIEQFF
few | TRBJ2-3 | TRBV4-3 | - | TGCGCCAGCAGCCATGCGGTCGGGGGGCCCGGCACAGATACGCAGTATTTT | CASSHAVGGPGTDTQYF
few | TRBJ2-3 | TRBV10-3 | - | TGTGCCATCAGTGAGTCCTCTTTGGGGGGAGGAAGGAACACAGATACGCAGTATTTT | CAISESSLGGGRNTDTQYF
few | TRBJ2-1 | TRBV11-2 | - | TGTGCCAGCAGCTTAGGGGGGGCAAATGAGCAGTTCTTC | CASSLGGANEQFF
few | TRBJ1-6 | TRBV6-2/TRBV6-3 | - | TGTGCCAGCAGTTACTGGACTAACAAGGCTTCACCCCTCCACTTT | CASSYWTNKASPLHF
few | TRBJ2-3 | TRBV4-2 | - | TGTGCCAGCAGCCAAGTTTGGACCCCCCCAGATACGCAGTATTTT | CASSQVWTPPDTQYF
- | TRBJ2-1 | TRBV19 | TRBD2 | TGTGCCAGTAGTATCTCTAGCGGGGGGTTGCCTGAGCAGTTCTTC | CASSISSGGLPEQFF
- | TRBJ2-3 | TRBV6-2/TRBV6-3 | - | TGTGCCAGCAGTTACGTTGTAACAGATACGCAGTATTTT | CASSYVVTDTQYF
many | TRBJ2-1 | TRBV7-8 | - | TGTGCCAGCAGCTTAATATTGGACCCTTACAATGAGCAGTTCTTC | CASSLILDPYNEQFF
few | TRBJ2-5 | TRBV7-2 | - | TGTGCCAGCAGCTTACCCCCCTGGAGCCAAGAGACCCAGTACTTC | CASSLPPWSQETQYF
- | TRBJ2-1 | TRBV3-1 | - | TGTGCCAGCAGCCGAGCGGGGCAGGGGTCAGGACGTGAGCAGTTCTTC | CASSRAGQGSGREQFF
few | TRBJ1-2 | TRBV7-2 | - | TGTGCCAGCAGCCCCCCTGGGGACTATGGCTACACCTTC | CASSPPGDYGYTF
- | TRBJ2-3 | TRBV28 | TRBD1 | TGTGCCAGCAGTTTAAGAGGGACAGGCACAGATACGCAGTATTTT | CASSLRGTGTDTQYF
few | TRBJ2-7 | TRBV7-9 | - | TGTGCCAGCAGCTGGGGGCAGGGGAGCTCCTACGAGCAGTACTTC | CASSWGQGSSYEQYF
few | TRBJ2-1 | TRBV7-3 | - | TGTGCCAGCAGCTTTGCGAGAGCCCCCTACAATGAGCAGTTCTTC | CASSFARAPYNEQFF
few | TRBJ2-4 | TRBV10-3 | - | TGTGCCATCAGTTCTCCTTTAGCCAAAAACATTCAGTACTTC | CAISSPLAKNIQYF
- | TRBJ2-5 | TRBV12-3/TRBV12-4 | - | TGTGCCAGCACCATCGGAGGGGGTAGGGAGACCCAGTACTTC | CASTIGGGRETQYF
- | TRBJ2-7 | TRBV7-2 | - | TGTGCCAGCAGCTTCCTTGGACAAAGCTCCTACGAGCAGTACTTC | CASSFLGQSSYEQYF
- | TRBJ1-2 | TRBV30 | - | TGTGCCTGGAGTACCGGAGGGAACTATGGCTACACCTTC | CAWSTGGNYGYTF
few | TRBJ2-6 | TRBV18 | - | TGTGCCAGCTCATTCGACCGCTCTGGGGCCAACGTCCTGACTTTC | CASSFDRSGANVLTF
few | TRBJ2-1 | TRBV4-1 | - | TGCGCCAGCAGCCAAGGCCACTCTAGCGTCAATGAGCAGTTCTTC | CASSQGHSSVNEQFF
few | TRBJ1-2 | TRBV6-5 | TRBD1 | TGTGCCAGCAGTTTGGACAGGCTCTCCTATGGCTACACCTTC | CASSLDRLSYGYTF
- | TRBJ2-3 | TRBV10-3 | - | TGTGCCATCAGTGATCCTCTTTACACAGATACGCAGTATTTT | CAISDPLYTDTQYF
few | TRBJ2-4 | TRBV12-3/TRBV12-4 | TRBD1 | TGTGCCAGCAGTTTAAGACAGGGGGTCGACATTCAGTACTTC | CASSLRQGVDIQYF
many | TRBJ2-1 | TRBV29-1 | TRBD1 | TGCAGCGTTGGCTTGGACAGGACCTACAATGAGCAGTTCTTC | CSVGLDRTYNEQFF
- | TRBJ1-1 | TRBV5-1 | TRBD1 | TGCGCCAGCAGCCGGACAGGGGGTGGCATAGTCTTT | CASSRTGGGIVF
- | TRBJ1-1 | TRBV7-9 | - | TGTGCCAGCAGCTTAGACAGACACAACACTGAAGCTTTCTTT | CASSLDRHNTEAFF
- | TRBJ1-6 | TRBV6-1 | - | TGTGCCAGCGGCCGGGGGAGGTCCGTCTCCATCTGGGCACCCCTCCACTTT | CASGRGRSVSIWAPLHF
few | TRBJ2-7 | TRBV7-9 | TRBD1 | TGTGCCAGCAGCCGGACAGGGCAGGTCTACGAGCAGTACTTC | CASSRTGQVYEQYF
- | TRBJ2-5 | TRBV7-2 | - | TGTGCCAGCAGCGGAAGGGCCACACGGGAGACCCAGTACTTC | CASSGRATRETQYF
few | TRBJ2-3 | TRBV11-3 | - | TGTGCCAGCAGCTTAATCCCCGCCGGCTGGGACTCGCGCACAGATACGCAGTATTTT | CASSLIPAGWDSRTDTQYF